This T cell receptor beta chain was obtained from a study of CD8+ T cells in alopecia areata. Treatment of the sample: oral pan-JAK inhibitor, 5-10 mg twice daily. The sample holds a few counts of this clone. CDR3 size: 15 residues. V gave up 3 bases and J gave up 8 bases; unmatched junction bases: 9. Per the germline V gene, CDR1 is MGHRA and CDR2 is YSYEKL. Reverse transcription of extracted RNA yielded cDNA, which provided the sequencing template. The protocol was immunoSEQ multiplex PCR, while the TCRdb copy is restricted to in-frame clones and leaves out a portion. Here the sample spans about 190,000 clones, about three fifths being singletons.

The specimen comprised CD4+ T cells sorted from blood, sampled at week 24, from a patient treated with tofacitinib. The clonotype originates from a human donor with alopecia areata. The chain links TRBV4-1 to TRBJ1-4; TRBD1 matches at 7 bases. In DNA, the CDR3 is TGCGCCAGCAGCCATCCACGGGGGACAGTAGAAAAACTGTTTTTT. Its translation: CASSHPRGTVEKLFF.